These 16 T cell receptor beta chains came from one sample sequenced in a study of T-cell reconstitution after alpha-beta-depleted transplantation in children. The TCRbeta library was prepared with unique molecular identifiers. TCRdb re-called the PCR reads with MiXCR, one entry per CDR3 protein. The sample has about 500,000 distinct CDR3 sequences; approximately 32% are singletons. The sequencing used PBMCs from the stem cell graft donor, collected from the stem cell graft. The origin of the receptors is a human donor who donated a stem cell graft to a child with aplastic anemia.

This clonotype was recorded a few times. This sequence joins TRBV5-1 and TRBJ2-7; 8 bases are a match to TRBD2. The CDR3 sequence is 15 residues long. Germline CDR1 reads SGHRS; CDR2 reads YFSETQ. V gave up 0 bases and J gave up 0 bases; unmatched junction bases: 2. The CDR3 loop is CASSLALAASYEQYF. The DNA of the CDR3 is TGCGCCAGCAGCTTGGCACTAGCGGCCTCCTACGAGCAGTACTTC.

This clonotype has more than one count but fewer than ten. J is TRBJ2-3 and V is TRBV7-2; 9 bases map to TRBD2. Germline V lookup: CDR1 SGHTA, CDR2 FQGNSA. J gave up 0 bases and V 5 bases, and 9 bases lay outside the gene matches. The CDR3 has 17 amino acids. CDR3 bases: TGTGCCAGCAGCGCCTTTGATAGCGGGGGAAGCACAGATACGCAGTATTTT. This encodes CASSAFDSGGSTDTQYF.

CDR3 coding DNA: TGTGCCAGCAGCTTAAGCGGAAATTCTGAAGCTTTCTTT. This encodes CASSLSGNSEAFF. This sequence joins TRBV7-3 and TRBJ1-1; no reliable D call. Germline CDR1 is SGHTA and CDR2 is FQGTGA. The CDR3 runs 13 residues. The V end was cut by 1 base, the J end by 6 bases, with 9 bases between.

This rearrangement joins TRBV21-1 to TRBJ2-5. TRBV21-1 is a pseudogene segment. The CDR3 runs 12 residues. The CDR3 sequence: CASSNSGETQYF. CDR3 DNA sequence: TGTGCCAGCAGCAACAGTGGGGAGACCCAGTACTTC.

In its sample, this clonotype was seen a few times. The chain links TRBV2 to TRBJ2-5; TRBD1 is a possible D gene (5 bases). Germline lookup yields CDR1 SNHLY and CDR2 FYNNEI. V was shortened by 6 bases and J by 0 bases, with 14 bases between the two germline ends. The CDR3 loop spans 15 amino acids. The CDR3 loop is CASRSQGIYQETQYF. The CDR3 region has the DNA TGTGCCAGCAGGTCGCAGGGTATCTACCAAGAGACCCAGTACTTC.

The chain combines TRBV5-1 with TRBJ2-5, with TRBD2 identical over 11 bases. CDR3 length equals 18 residues. Germline CDR1 and CDR2: SGHRS and YFSETQ. Losses at the gene ends were 3 bases for V and 4 bases for J; bases not matched to a gene: 14. As DNA, the CDR3 is TGCGCCAGCAGCTGGCCGGGACTAGCGGCTCGGTTCGCAGAGACCCAGTACTTC. It translates to CASSWPGLAARFAETQYF.

The CDR3 bases are TGTGCCAGCAGCTTGGCACTAGCGGGAGAAGAGACCCAGTACTTC. It encodes CASSLALAGEETQYF. The genes are TRBV9 and TRBJ2-5, with 11 nucleotides matching TRBD2. CDR1 is SGDLS, CDR2 YYNGEE, per germline. The CDR3 contains 15 residues. The trim removed 4 bases at V and 3 bases at J, leaving 5 bases unmatched.

CDR3 nucleotide sequence: TGTGCCAGTAGTGCCTTACAGAACACTGAAGCTTTCTTT. It yields the protein CASSALQNTEAFF. The genes are TRBV19 and TRBJ1-1, with D unclear. Germline-derived CDR1 and CDR2 are LNHDA and SQIVND (reference sequence). V was cut by 5 bases and J by 1 base, with 8 bases left in between. There are 13 residues in the CDR3.

This clonotype was seen a few times. V gene TRBV18 combines with J gene TRBJ1-1; the match to TRBD1 covers 7 bases. The CDR3 is 15 residues long. Germline lookup yields CDR1 KGHSH and CDR2 LQKENI. Germline trimming cut 3 bases from V and 1 base from J; bases unmatched to any gene: 5. CDR3 amino acids: CASSPLQGGNTEAFF. The CDR3 region has the DNA TGTGCCAGCTCACCCCTGCAGGGGGGGAACACTGAAGCTTTCTTT.

A few counts support this clonotype. CDR3 sequence reads: CASSGGVNTGELFF. CDR3 sequence (DNA): TGTGCCAGCAGTGGGGGAGTGAACACCGGGGAGCTGTTTTTT. The genes are TRBV25-1 and TRBJ2-2; the D gene is possibly TRBD2 (5 bases). Germline assignment: CDR1 MGHDK and CDR2 SYGVNS. This CDR3 is 14 amino acids long. Trimming shortened V by 4 bases and J by 1 base, and 7 bases separated the two germline ends.

V and J are TRBV13 and TRBJ2-1; TRBD2 is a possible D gene (7 bases). CDR1 PRHDT and CDR2 FYEKMQ come from the germline V gene (reference sequence). V was clipped by 6 bases and J by 7 bases, with 13 bases between them. This CDR3 has 13 amino acids. CDR3 loop: CASRLGGANEQFF. The CDR3 DNA follows: TGTGCCAGCAGGTTGGGGGGGGCTAATGAGCAGTTCTTC. The full variable domain, with the rest looked up from reference TRBV13 and TRBJ2-1, is AAGVIQSPRHLIKEKRETATLKCYPIPRHDTVYWYQQGPGQDPQFLISFYEKMQSDKGSIPDRFSAQQFSDYHSELNMSSLELGDSALYFCASRLGGANEQFFGPGTRLTVL.

The chain uses TRBV7-2 and TRBJ1-2; D possibly corresponds to TRBD1 (6 bases). V lost 5 bases to trimming and J lost 4 bases, with 17 bases between them. The V gene's germline CDR1 is SGHTA and CDR2 FQGNSA. This CDR3 has 15 residues. This CDR3 is CASSPAGGFPYGYTF. CDR3 bases: TGTGCCAGCAGCCCCGCTGGGGGCTTTCCCTATGGCTACACCTTC.

The genes are TRBV27 and TRBJ1-1; D gene unclear. This CDR3 region has 16 residues. Germline values: CDR1 MNHEY, CDR2 SMNVEV (reference sequence). The V and J ends lost 3 bases and 3 bases respectively, with 17 bases between them. Here the CDR3 DNA reads TGTGCCAGCAGTTTCAGGCCGAGGTTAGCAGACACTGAAGCTTTCTTT. It yields the protein CASSFRPRLADTEAFF.

There are many counts of this clonotype. At one of its ends the junction is not consistent with the germline gene, which may arise from a read error. V gene TRBV5-1 combines with J gene TRBJ2-1; D gene uncertain. Germline lookup yields CDR1 SGHRS and CDR2 YFSETQ. The CDR3 has 15 residues. The CDR3 sequence: CASSLVGSSYNEQFF. For the CDR3, the DNA is TGTGCCAGCAGCTTAGTGGGTAGCTCCTACAATGAGCAGTTCTTC.

This clonotype has only a few counts. The chain carries TRBV24-1 and TRBJ1-5; D is possibly TRBD1 (5 bases). CDR1 and CDR2 from the germline V gene are KGHDR and SFDVKD. The CDR3 is 15 residues long. V was shortened by 7 bases and J by 1 base, with 13 bases between the two germline ends. CDR3: CATRAWDPSNQPQHF. The CDR3 DNA is TGTGCCACCAGGGCATGGGACCCGAGCAATCAGCCCCAGCATTTT.

The CDR3 coding sequence is TGTGCCAGCGGTTCTTGGGGGAGAGCCTACGAGCAGTACTTC. As protein: CASGSWGRAYEQYF. The rearrangement joins TRBV28 to TRBJ2-7, with D perhaps TRBD1 or TRBD2 (5 bases each). The CDR3 runs 14 residues. The germline CDR1 and CDR2 sequences are MDHEN and SYDVKM. V was shortened by 8 bases and J by 2 bases, with 16 bases between the two germline ends.